This T cell receptor (beta chain) was profiled in a study of monozygotic twins with inflammatory bowel disease. Study-wide results and limits: Support for any single strong IBD-associated signal or clonotype was not found.

This CDR3 has 15 amino acids. Germline-derived CDR1 and CDR2 are SGHTA and FQGNSA. Collection yielded roughly 2.5 ml of blood per donor. To note about this clonotype: Its antigen is not identified.

Addition of UMIs with a 6-nucleotide sample barcode was achieved by template switching. One entry per CDR3 protein, without DNA, is what TCRdb gives after re-calling the 5' RACE reads. This table holds some 440,000 distinct CDR3 sequences. The sequenced sample was blood. V and J are TRBV7-2 and TRBJ1-2; the TRBD1 assignment by TCRdb is unverifiable without DNA. This TCR came from a human donor with ulcerative colitis or Crohn's disease, or a healthy co-twin of an affected twin (not recorded which). The CDR3 reads CASSLDWGANYGYTF.